This record concerns one TCR beta chain sequence. Other DNA sequences of this sample code for an identical CDR3. The data stem from a study of blood T cell repertoires in COVID-19. Study overall: Donors in the United States, Italy and Spain gave samples during acute or convalescent COVID-19.

The method was immunoSEQ multiplex PCR; TCRdb's version includes in-frame clones alone and lacks a portion of them. The sample has over 85,000 clones, 70% to 90% seen once. The CDR3 has 15 residues. Trimming took 5 bases from V and 0 from J, leaving 13 bases between them. In germline, CDR1 is LGHNT, CDR2 FRNRAP. The genes are TRBV12-5 and TRBJ1-1; D unresolved. Sequenced: peripheral blood. The sequence derives from a woman aged 80 or over with acute or convalescent COVID-19. CDR3: CASGPPRGLNTEAFF. CDR3 nucleotide sequence: TGTGCTAGTGGTCCCCCCCGGGGATTGAACACTGAAGCTTTCTTT.